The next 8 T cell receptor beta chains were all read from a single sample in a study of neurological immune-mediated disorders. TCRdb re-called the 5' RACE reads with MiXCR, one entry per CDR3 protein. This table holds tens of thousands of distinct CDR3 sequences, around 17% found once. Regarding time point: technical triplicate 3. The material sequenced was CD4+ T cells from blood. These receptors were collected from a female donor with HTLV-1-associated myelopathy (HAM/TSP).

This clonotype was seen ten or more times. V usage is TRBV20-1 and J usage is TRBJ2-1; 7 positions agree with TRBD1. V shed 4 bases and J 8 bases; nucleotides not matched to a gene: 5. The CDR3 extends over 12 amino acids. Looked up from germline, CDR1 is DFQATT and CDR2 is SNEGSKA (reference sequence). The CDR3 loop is CSANRGGDEQFF. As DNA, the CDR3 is TGCAGTGCTAACAGGGGTGGGGATGAGCAGTTCTTC.

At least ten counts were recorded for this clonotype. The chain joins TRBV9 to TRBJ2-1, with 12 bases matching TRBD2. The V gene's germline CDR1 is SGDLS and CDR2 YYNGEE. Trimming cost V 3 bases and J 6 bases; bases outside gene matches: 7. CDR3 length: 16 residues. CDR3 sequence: CASSALTSGGTNEQFF. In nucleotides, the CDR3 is TGTGCCAGCAGCGCACTGACTAGCGGGGGAACCAATGAGCAGTTCTTC. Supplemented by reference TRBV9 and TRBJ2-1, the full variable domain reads DSGVTQTPKHLITATGQRVTLRCSPRSGDLSVYWYQQSLDQGLQFLIQYYNGEERAKGNILERFSAQQFPDLHSELNLSSLELGDSALYFCASSALTSGGTNEQFFGPGTRLTVL.

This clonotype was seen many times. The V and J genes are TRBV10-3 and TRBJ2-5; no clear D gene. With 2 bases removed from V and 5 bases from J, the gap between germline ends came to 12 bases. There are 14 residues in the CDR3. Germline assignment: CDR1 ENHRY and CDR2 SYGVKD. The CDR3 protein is CAISETGVGETQYF. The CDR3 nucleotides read TGTGCCATCAGTGAGACCGGCGTGGGTGAGACCCAGTACTTC.

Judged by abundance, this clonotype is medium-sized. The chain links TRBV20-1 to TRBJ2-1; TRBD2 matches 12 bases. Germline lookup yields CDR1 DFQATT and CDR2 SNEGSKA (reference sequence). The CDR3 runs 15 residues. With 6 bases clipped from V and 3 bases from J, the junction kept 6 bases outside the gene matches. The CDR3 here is CSALLAGGLYNEQFF. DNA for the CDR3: TGCAGTGCCTTACTAGCGGGGGGCCTCTACAATGAGCAGTTCTTC.

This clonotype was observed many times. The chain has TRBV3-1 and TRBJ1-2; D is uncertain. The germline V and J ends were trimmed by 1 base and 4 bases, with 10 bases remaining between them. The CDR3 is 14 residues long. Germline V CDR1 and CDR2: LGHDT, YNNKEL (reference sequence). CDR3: CASSQVGRSYGYTF. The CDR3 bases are TGTGCCAGCAGCCAAGTGGGGAGGAGCTATGGCTACACCTTC.

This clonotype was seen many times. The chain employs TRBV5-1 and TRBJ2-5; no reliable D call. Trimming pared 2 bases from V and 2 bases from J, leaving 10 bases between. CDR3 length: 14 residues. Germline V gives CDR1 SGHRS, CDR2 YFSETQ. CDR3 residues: CASSFWLKQETQYF. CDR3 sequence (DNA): TGCGCCAGCAGCTTCTGGCTGAAACAAGAGACCCAGTACTTC. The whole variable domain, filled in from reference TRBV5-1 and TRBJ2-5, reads KAGVTQTPRYLIKTRGQQVTLSCSPISGHRSVSWYQQTPGQGLQFLFEYFSETQRNKGNFPGRFSGRQFSNSRSEMNVSTLELGDSALYLCASSFWLKQETQYFGPGTRLLVL.

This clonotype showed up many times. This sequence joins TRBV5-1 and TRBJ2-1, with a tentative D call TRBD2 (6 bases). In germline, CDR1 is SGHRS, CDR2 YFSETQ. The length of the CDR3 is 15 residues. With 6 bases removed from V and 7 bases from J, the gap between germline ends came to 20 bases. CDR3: CASNLGGAGGNEQFF. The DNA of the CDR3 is TGCGCCAGCAATCTCGGAGGGGCCGGAGGGAATGAGCAGTTCTTC.

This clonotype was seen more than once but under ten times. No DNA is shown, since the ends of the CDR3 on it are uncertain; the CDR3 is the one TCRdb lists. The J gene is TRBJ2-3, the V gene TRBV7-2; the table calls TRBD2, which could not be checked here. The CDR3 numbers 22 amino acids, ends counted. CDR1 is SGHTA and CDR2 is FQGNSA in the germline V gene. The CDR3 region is CASSFYICSASPSSGNTDTQYF.